This TCR beta chain derives from a study of T cell changes during pregnancy in multiple sclerosis. The table came from immunoSEQ multiplex PCR; TCRdb's copy has only in-frame clones and leaves some out. The sample lists tens of thousands of clones, around 92% occurring once. Germline V gene data show CDR1 as SGHRS and CDR2 as YFSETQ. The CDR3 is 13 residues long. V lost 0 bases to trimming and J lost 10 bases, with 11 bases between them. This receptor was identified in a female donor with multiple sclerosis, enrolled in a pregnancy study. This chain links TRBV5-1 with TRBJ2-1, with unresolved D. The specimen was CD4+ T cells from peripheral blood mononuclear cells, collected in the third trimester of pregnancy. The CDR3 loop is CASSLGTVREQFF. DNA for the CDR3: TGCGCCAGCAGCTTGGGAACGGTACGGGAGCAGTTCTTC.